The clone carrying this T cell receptor (beta chain) was counted only a few times. Its specificity is unknown. A sample-barcoded 5' primer and a J-beta primer mix were used in a second PCR of about 6 to 11 cycles. There were at least 2.5 million CDR3-containing paired-end reads obtained from each sample. TCRdb fed the 5' RACE reads into MiXCR, producing one record per CDR3 protein. In the table there are fewer than 900,000 distinct CDR3 sequences, about 37% of which are singletons. Trimming took 4 bases from V and 0 from J; bases not matched to a gene: 14. The CDR3 sequence is 19 residues long. CDR1 is SGHRS and CDR2 is YFSETQ in the germline V gene. The data were obtained in a study of blood T cells in healthy people across ages. Study-wide results and caveats: Diversity was higher, and naive CD4+ cells more numerous, in long-lived donors than in aged donors.

Total RNA, at least 5 micrograms per sample, came from PBMCs. This clonotype was obtained from a man in his late teens or twenties in good health. What was sequenced was blood. The chain recombines TRBV5-1 with TRBJ1-1; 11 bases match TRBD1. CDR3 in DNA: TGCGCCAGCAGCGAAGGACAGGGGGCCCGACCCTTCATGAACACTGAAGCTTTCTTT. Its protein is CASSEGQGARPFMNTEAFF.